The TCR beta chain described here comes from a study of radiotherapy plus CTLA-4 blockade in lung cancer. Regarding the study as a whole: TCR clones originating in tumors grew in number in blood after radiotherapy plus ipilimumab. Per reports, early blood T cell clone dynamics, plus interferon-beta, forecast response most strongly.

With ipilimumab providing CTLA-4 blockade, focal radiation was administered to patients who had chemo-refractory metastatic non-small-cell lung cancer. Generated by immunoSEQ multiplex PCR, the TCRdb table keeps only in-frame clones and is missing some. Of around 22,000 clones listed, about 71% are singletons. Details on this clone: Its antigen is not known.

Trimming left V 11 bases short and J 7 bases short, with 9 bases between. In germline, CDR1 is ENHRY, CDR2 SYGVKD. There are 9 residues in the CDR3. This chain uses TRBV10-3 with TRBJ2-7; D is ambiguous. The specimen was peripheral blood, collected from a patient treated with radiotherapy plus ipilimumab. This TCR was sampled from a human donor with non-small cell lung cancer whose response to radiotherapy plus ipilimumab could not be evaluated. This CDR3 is CAHPREQYF. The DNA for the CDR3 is TGTGCCCACCCGAGGGAGCAGTACTTC.